Below are 3 T cell receptor beta chains sequenced from a single sample in a study of blood T cell repertoires in COVID-19 (dated by TCRdb to 2019 to 2021). Library prep was done by the immunoSEQ multiplex PCR assay. In its TCRdb copy, this immuneACCESS table keeps in-frame sequences only and misses some clones. Where compared with another copy, unresolved V genes explain less than half of these, and the others have no known cause. Counted in this sample were just over 200,000 clones; less than 85% of them appeared once. Clones ranked in the top ten supply less than 7% of the sample. Sequenced input: peripheral blood. The receptor source for this set is an older woman with acute or convalescent COVID-19.

V and J are TRBV28 and TRBJ1-4; D call uncertain. Trimming took off 2 bases at V and 0 bases at J, with 7 bases between the two ends. CDR1 is MDHEN and CDR2 is SYDVKM in the germline V gene. The CDR3 loop spans 15 amino acids. The CDR3 here is CASSLRRATNEKLFF. In DNA form, the CDR3 reads TGTGCCAGCAGTTTAAGACGGGCAACTAATGAAAAACTGTTTTTT. The full variable domain, rest sourced from reference TRBV28 and TRBJ1-4, is DVKVTQSSRYLVKRTGEKVFLECVQDMDHENMFWYRQDPGLGLRLIYFSYDVKMKEKGDIPEGYSVSREKKERFSLILESASTNQTSMYLCASSLRRATNEKLFFGSGTQLSVL.

The chain joins TRBV7-9 to TRBJ2-7; 8 nucleotides line up with TRBD1. The junction had 7 bases not matched to a gene; V was cut back by 1 base and J by 5 bases. Germline V gene lookup returns CDR1 SEHNR and CDR2 FQNEAQ (reference sequence). The CDR3 is made up of 15 amino acids. The CDR3 DNA is TGTGCCAGCAGCTTAGGGGACAGGTTTTTAAACGAGCAGTACTTC. This gives the protein CASSLGDRFLNEQYF. The full variable domain, rest sourced from reference TRBV7-9 and TRBJ2-7, is DTGVSQNPRHKITKRGQNVTFRCDPISEHNRLYWYRQTLGQGPEFLTYFQNEAQLEKSRLLSDRFSAERPKGSFSTLEIQRTEQGDSAMYLCASSLGDRFLNEQYFGPGTRLTVT.

This clone was found once. The V call is TRBV19, the J call TRBJ1-4; no clear D gene. Germline V CDR1 and CDR2: LNHDA, SQIVND (reference sequence). The CDR3 extends over 14 amino acids. Trimming removed 4 bases at V and 0 bases at J, with 6 bases between. The CDR3 here is CASSTLATNEKLFF. CDR3 nucleotide sequence: TGTGCCAGTAGTACCTTAGCAACTAATGAAAAACTGTTTTTT.